This TCR beta chain was obtained from a study of patients and donors after allogeneic stem cell transplantation. Using its own MiXCR run on the RT-PCR reads, TCRdb lists one record per CDR3 protein. The repertoire holds 800,000 to 1,000,000 distinct CDR3 sequences, with about a sixth as singletons. The germline V gene encodes CDR1 SGHDT and CDR2 YYEEEE. Trimming cost V 6 bases and J 6 bases, with 19 bases left between them. The CDR3 runs to 15 residues. This TCR was sampled from a human donor who was either an allogeneic HSCT recipient or a stem cell or donor lymphocyte infusion donor (not recorded which). It is not recorded whose cells these are; they may come from a transplant donor. The chain employs TRBV5-6 and TRBJ2-4; D call uncertain. Material for sequencing was blood, either unsorted or a sorted T cell fraction (not recorded which). The CDR3 nucleotides read TGTGCCAGCACCCTTGGCGCCAAGCAGCGAAACATTCAGTACTTC. Residues: CASTLGAKQRNIQYF. Supplemented by reference TRBV5-6 and TRBJ2-4, the full variable domain reads DAGVTQSPTHLIKTRGQQVTLRCSPKSGHDTVSWYQQALGQGPQFIFQYYEEEERQRGNFPDRFSGHQFPNYSSELNVNALLLGDSALYLCASTLGAKQRNIQYFGAGTRLSVL.